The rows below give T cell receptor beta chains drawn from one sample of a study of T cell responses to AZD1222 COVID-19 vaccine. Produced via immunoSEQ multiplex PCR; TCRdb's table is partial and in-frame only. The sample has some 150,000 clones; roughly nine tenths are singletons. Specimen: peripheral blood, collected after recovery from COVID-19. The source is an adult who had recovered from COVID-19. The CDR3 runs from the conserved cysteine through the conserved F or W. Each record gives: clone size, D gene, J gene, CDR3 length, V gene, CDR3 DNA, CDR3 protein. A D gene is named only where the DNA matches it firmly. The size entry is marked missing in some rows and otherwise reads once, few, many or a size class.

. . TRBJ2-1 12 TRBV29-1 TGCAGCGTAGGGACGGGGCGCAGTGAGCAGTTCTTC CSVGTGRSEQFF
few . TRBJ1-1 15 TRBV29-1 TGCAGCGTTGTTTGGGTCAGTGCGATTAGAACTGAAGCTTTCTTT CSVVWVSAIRTEAFF
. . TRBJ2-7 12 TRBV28 TGTGCCAGCAGTCAGACCATACGGGAGCAGTACTTC CASSQTIREQYF
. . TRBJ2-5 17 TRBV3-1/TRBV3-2 TGTGCCAGCAGCCAAGATGGAGTAGCGGCGATACAAGAGACCCAGTACTTC CASSQDGVAAIQETQYF
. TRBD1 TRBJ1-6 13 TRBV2 TGTGCCAGATCCGGGACAGATAATTCACCCCTCCACTTT CARSGTDNSPLHF
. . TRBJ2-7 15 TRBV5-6 TGTGCCAGCAGCTTGCCCCGGACACGCTCCTACGAGCAGTACTTC CASSLPRTRSYEQYF
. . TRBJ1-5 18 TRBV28 TGTGCCAGCAGTTTAATACTTTCTTGGACAGATAGCAATCAGCCCCAGCATTTT CASSLILSWTDSNQPQHF
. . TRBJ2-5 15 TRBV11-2 TGTGCCAGCAGCCCCCGGGGGGCTTTACTGGAGACCCAGTACTTC CASSPRGALLETQYF
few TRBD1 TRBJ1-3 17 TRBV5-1 TGCGCCAGCAGCTTCGGGGTAGACAGGGTAGCTGGAAACACCATATATTTT CASSFGVDRVAGNTIYF
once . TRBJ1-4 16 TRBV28 TGTGCCAGCAGTCAGACAGAAAGCGCAACTAATGAAAAACTGTTTTTT CASSQTESATNEKLFF
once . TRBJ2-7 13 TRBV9 TGTGCCAGCAGCGCACACTCTGACTACGAGCAGTACTTC CASSAHSDYEQYF
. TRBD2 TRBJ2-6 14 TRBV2 TGTGCCAGCAGTGAGGGAGCGGGAGGGAACGTCCTGACTTTC CASSEGAGGNVLTF
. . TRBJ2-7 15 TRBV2 TGTGCCAGCAGTGACCCTTATTGGGGGAGTGGGGAGCAGTACTTC CASSDPYWGSGEQYF
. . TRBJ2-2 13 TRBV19 TGTGCCAGTATCGGGGGGCGGACCGGGGAGCTGTTTTTT CASIGGRTGELFF
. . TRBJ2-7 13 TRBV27 TGTGCCAGCAGGAATACAGTTTTCTACGAGCAGTACTTC CASRNTVFYEQYF
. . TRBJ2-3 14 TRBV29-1 TGCAGCGTTGAAAGGCGCGGGTCCACAGATACGCAGTATTTT CSVERRGSTDTQYF
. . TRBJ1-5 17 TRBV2 TGTGCCAGCAGTGATTTCGGGGGGCGAGGCTACTATCAGCCCCAGCATTTT CASSDFGGRGYYQPQHF
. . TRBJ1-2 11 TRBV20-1 TGCAGTGCCCGGGGGAGCTATGGCTACACCTTC CSARGSYGYTF
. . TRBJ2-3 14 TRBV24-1 TGTGCCACCAGTGAGTCAGGGGGGCTCGATACGCAGTATTTT CATSESGGLDTQYF
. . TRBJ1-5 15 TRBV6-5 TGTGCCAGCAGTTACTCGACTAATAGCAATCAGCCCCAGCATTTT CASSYSTNSNQPQHF